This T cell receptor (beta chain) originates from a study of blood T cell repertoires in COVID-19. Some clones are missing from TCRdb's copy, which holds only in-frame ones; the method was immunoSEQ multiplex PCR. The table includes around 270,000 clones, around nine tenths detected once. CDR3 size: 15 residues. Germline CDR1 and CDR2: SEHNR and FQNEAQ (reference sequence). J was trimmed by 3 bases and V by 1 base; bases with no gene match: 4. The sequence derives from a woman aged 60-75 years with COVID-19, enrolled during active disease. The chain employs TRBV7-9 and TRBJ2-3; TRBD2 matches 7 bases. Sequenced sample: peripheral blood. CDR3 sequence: CASSLVERETDTQYF. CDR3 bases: TGTGCCAGCAGCTTAGTCGAGCGGGAAACAGATACGCAGTATTTT.